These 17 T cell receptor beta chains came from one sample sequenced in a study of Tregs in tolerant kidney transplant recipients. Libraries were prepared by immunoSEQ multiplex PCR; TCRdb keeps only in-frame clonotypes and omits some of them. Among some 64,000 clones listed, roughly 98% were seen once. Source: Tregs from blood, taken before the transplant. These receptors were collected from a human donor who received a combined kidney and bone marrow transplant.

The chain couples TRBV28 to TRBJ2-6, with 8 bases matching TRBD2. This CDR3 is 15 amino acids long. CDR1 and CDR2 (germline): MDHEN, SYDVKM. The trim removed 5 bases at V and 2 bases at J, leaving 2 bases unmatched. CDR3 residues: CASSPGGAGANVLTF. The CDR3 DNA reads TGTGCCAGCAGTCCCGGGGGGGCTGGGGCCAACGTCCTGACTTTC.

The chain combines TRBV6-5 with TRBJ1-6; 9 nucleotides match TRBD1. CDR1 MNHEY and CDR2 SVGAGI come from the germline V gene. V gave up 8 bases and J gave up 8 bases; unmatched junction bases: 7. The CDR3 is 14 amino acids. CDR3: CASSYRGRDSPLHF. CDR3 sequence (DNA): TGTGCCAGCTCGTACAGGGGGCGTGATTCACCCCTCCACTTT.

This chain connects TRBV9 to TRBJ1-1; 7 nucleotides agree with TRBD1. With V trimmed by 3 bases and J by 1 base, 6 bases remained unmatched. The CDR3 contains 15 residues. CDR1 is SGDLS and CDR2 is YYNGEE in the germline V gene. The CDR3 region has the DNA TGTGCCAGCAGCGATGACAGGGATAAGAACACTGAAGCTTTCTTT. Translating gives CASSDDRDKNTEAFF.

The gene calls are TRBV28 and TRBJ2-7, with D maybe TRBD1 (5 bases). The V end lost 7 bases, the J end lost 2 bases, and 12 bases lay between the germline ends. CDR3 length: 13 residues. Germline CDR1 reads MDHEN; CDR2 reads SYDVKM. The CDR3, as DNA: TGTGCCAGCATGGACACCTTGACCTACGAGCAGTACTTC. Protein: CASMDTLTYEQYF.

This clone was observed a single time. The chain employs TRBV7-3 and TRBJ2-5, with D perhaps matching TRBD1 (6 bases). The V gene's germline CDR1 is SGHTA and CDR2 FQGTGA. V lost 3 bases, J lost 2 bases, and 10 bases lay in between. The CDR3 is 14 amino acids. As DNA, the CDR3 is TGTGCCAGCAGCTTTCAGGGGCGGCAAGAGACCCAGTACTTC. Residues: CASSFQGRQETQYF.

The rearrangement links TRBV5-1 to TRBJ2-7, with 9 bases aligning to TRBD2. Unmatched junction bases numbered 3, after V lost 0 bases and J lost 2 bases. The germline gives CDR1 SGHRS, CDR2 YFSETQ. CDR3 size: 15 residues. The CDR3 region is CASSLGASGTYEQYF. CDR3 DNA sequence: TGCGCCAGCAGCTTGGGGGCTAGCGGGACCTACGAGCAGTACTTC.

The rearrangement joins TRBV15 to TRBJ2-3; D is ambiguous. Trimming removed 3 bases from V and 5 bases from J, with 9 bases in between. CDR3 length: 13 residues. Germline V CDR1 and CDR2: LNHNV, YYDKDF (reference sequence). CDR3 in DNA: TGTGCCACCAGCAGTGTGCGCGTAGATACGCAGTATTTT. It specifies CATSSVRVDTQYF.

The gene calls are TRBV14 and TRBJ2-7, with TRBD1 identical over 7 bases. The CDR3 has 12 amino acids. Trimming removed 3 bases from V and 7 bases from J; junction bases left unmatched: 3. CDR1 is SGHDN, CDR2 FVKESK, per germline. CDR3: CASSHDRAEQYF. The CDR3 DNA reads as TGTGCCAGCAGCCACGACAGGGCTGAGCAGTACTTC.

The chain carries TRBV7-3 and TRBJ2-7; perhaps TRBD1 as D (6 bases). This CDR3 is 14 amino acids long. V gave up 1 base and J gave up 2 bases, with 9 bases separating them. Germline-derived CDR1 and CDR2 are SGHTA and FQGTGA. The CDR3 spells CASSLSWGPYEQYF. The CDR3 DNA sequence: TGTGCCAGCAGCTTAAGTTGGGGGCCCTACGAGCAGTACTTC.

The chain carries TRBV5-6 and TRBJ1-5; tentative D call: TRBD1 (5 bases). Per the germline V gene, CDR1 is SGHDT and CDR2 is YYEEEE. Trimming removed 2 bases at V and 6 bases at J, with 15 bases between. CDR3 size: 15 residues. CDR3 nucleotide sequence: TGTGCCAGCAGCTTTCGGCAGGGCAACGGTCAGCCCCAGCATTTT. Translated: CASSFRQGNGQPQHF.

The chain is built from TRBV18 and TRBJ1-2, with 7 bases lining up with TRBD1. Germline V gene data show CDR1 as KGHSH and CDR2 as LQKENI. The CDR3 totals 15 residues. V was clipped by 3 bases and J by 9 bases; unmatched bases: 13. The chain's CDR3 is CASSPPLTGEASYTF. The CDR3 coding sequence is TGTGCCAGCTCACCGCCCCTCACAGGGGAGGCAAGCTACACCTTC.

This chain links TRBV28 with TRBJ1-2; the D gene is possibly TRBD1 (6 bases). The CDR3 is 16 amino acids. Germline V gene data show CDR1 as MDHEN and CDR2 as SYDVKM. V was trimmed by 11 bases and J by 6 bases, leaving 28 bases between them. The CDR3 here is CAHTTGGAGLMNGYTF. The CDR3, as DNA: TGTGCCCATACTACCGGGGGGGCCGGTTTAATGAATGGCTACACCTTC.

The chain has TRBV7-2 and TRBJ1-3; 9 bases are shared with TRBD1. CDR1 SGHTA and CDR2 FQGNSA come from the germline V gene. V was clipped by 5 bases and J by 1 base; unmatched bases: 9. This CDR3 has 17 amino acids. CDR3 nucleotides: TGTGCCAGCAGCCCGGAAGGGACAGGGAGATCTGGAAACACCATATATTTT. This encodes CASSPEGTGRSGNTIYF. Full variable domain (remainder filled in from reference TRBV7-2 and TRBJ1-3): GAGVSQSPSNKVTEKGKDVELRCDPISGHTALYWYRQSLGQGLEFLIYFQGNSAPDKSGLPSDRFSAERTGGSVSTLTIQRTQQEDSAVYLCASSPEGTGRSGNTIYFGEGSWLTVV.

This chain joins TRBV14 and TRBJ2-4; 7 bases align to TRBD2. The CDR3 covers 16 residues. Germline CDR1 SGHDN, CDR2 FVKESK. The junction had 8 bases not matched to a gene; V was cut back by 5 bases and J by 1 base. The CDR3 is CASSYGGVWAKNIQYF. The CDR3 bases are TGTGCCAGCAGCTATGGGGGGGTATGGGCCAAAAACATTCAGTACTTC.

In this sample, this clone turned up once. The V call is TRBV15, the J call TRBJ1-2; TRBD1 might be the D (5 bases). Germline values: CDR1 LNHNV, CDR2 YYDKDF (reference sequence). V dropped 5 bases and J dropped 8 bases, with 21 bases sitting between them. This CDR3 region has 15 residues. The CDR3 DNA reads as TGTGCCACCAGCCGGGACCCCGGGAGGACGTTGGGCTACACCTTC. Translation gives CATSRDPGRTLGYTF.

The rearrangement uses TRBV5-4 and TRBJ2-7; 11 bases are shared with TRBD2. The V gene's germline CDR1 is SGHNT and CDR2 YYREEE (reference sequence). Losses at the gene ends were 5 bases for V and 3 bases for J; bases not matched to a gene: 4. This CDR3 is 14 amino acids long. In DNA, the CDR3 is TGTGCCAGCAGGGTAGCGGGGGGGGACTACGAGCAGTACTTC. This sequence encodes CASRVAGGDYEQYF.

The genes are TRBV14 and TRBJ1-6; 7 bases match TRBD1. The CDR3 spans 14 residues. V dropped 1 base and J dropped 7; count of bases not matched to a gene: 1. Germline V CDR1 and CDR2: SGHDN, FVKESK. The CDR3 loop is CASSQVRGNSPLHF. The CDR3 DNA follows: TGTGCCAGCAGCCAAGTCAGGGGGAATTCACCCCTCCACTTT.